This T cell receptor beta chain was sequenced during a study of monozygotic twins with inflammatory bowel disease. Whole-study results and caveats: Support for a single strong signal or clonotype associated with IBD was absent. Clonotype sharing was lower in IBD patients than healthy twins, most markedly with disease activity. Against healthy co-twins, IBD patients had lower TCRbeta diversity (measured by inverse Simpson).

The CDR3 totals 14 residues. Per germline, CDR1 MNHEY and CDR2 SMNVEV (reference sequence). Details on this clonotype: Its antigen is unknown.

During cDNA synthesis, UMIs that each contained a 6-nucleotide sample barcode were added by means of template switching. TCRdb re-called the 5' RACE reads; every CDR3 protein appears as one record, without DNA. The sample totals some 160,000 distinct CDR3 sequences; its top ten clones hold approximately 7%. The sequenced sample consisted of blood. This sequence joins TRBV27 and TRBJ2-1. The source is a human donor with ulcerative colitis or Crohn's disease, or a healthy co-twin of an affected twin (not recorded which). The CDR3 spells CASSLARSYNEQFF.